The sequence of this TCR beta chain was determined in a study of blood T cell repertoires in COVID-19. Profiled with immunoSEQ multiplex PCR; TCRdb holds only in-frame clones, not every one. The sample has under 200,000 clones, 70% to 90% seen once. This clone was counted between two and nine times. CDR1 is SGDLS and CDR2 is YYNGEE in the germline V gene. The CDR3 length is 14 residues. With 4 bases clipped from V and 7 bases from J, the junction kept 7 bases outside the gene matches. This receptor was taken from a man aged 55-75 years with active or convalescent COVID-19. The chain links TRBV9 to TRBJ1-5; 8 bases map to TRBD1. Specimen: peripheral blood. This CDR3 is CASSKQGEEQPQHF. The CDR3 DNA reads as TGTGCCAGCAGCAAACAGGGGGAGGAACAGCCCCAGCATTTT.